The following is a T cell receptor beta chain sequence with its context. Its antigen is unidentified. This sample was taken from a study of T cells after yellow fever vaccination. About the research overall: Where fractions had low cell numbers, libraries were prepared from them with the SMART-Seq v4 Ultra Low Input RNA kit.

Study-level results: FACS-sorted repertoires could contain abundant clonotypes contaminating from the bulk population.

Researchers made TCR cDNA using 5'RACE template switching, and this step added a universal primer site and UMIs. TCRdb re-called the 5' RACE reads through MiXCR, storing one row per CDR3 protein. The table lists 400,000 to 450,000 distinct CDR3 sequences, about 17% of them singletons. This specimen consisted of PBMCs, obtained before the yellow fever booster vaccination. The TCR sequence derives from a man between 18 and 29 years old who received the YFV17D yellow fever vaccine.

The CDR3 here is CASSPIGGAQYF. The DNA for the CDR3 is TGTGCCAGCTCACCTATAGGGGGCGCGCAATACTTC. The chain carries TRBV18 and TRBJ2-4, with 7 bases lining up with TRBD1. Trimming cost V 3 bases and J 16 bases; bases outside gene matches: 9. The CDR3 has 12 residues. Germline lookup yields CDR1 KGHSH and CDR2 LQKENI.